One sample yielded the 7 T cell receptor beta chains listed below, sequenced in a study of blood T cell repertoires in COVID-19. Profiling relied on immunoSEQ multiplex PCR, and the TCRdb table lists in-frame clones only, not all of them. This table has about 190,000 clones, around four fifths appearing once. The sample comprised peripheral blood. These receptors were collected from an elderly woman with active or convalescent COVID-19.

DNA of the CDR3: TGTGCCAGCAGTGCGGACAGTCACGGCGAGCAGTACTTC. Amino acid sequence: CASSADSHGEQYF. The J gene is TRBJ2-7, the V gene TRBV2; D perhaps matches TRBD1 (6 bases). Germline loops: CDR1 SNHLY, CDR2 FYNNEI. The CDR3 extends over 13 amino acids. The germline V and J ends were trimmed by 4 bases and 6 bases, with 13 bases remaining between them. Combining the CDR3 with reference TRBV2 and TRBJ2-7 gives the whole variable domain EPEVTQTPSHQVTQMGQEVILRCVPISNHLYFYWYRQILGQKVEFLVSFYNNEISEKSEIFDDQFSVERPDGSNFTLKIRSTKLEDSAMYFCASSADSHGEQYFGPGTRLTVT.

This clone was seen only once. The chain joins TRBV2 to TRBJ1-2, with unresolved D. Germline values: CDR1 SNHLY, CDR2 FYNNEI. This CDR3 spans 13 amino acids. Between the trimmed V and J ends, which lost 5 bases and 7 bases, there was a span of 14 bases. CDR3 DNA: TGTGCCAGCAGTAACCTCCCGAGAGGTGGCTACACCTTC. This translates into CASSNLPRGGYTF. Looking up the rest from reference TRBV2 and TRBJ1-2 gives the full variable domain: EPEVTQTPSHQVTQMGQEVILRCVPISNHLYFYWYRQILGQKVEFLVSFYNNEISEKSEIFDDQFSVERPDGSNFTLKIRSTKLEDSAMYFCASSNLPRGGYTFGSGTRLTVV.

The gene calls are TRBV5-4 and TRBJ1-1, with D maybe TRBD1 (5 bases). With 4 bases removed from V and 2 bases from J, the gap between germline ends came to 18 bases. The CDR3 is made up of 16 amino acids. CDR1 and CDR2 from the germline V gene are SGHNT and YYREEE (reference sequence). The CDR3 DNA reads TGTGCCAGCAGCACCCCGAAGGGGAGGATCAACACTGAAGCTTTCTTT. It is translated as CASSTPKGRINTEAFF.

The chain links TRBV5-1 to TRBJ2-7; D is ambiguous. Per the germline V gene, CDR1 is SGHRS and CDR2 is YFSETQ. Trimming pared 2 bases from V and 8 bases from J, leaving 17 bases between. The CDR3 totals 14 residues. In DNA, the CDR3 is TGCGCCAGCAGCTTCAAGGAGTCTATCGGCAAGCAGTACTTC. Protein product: CASSFKESIGKQYF.

V and J are TRBV19 and TRBJ1-2, with TRBD1 matching over 11 bases. The CDR3 length is 16 residues. Germline lookup yields CDR1 LNHDA and CDR2 SQIVND (reference sequence). Trimming cost V 2 bases and J 4 bases; bases outside gene matches: 6. The CDR3 loop reads CASSISDGQGAYGYTF. The CDR3 coding sequence is TGTGCCAGTAGTATAAGTGACGGACAGGGGGCCTATGGCTACACCTTC.

This clone has a single count. The rearrangement links TRBV2 to TRBJ2-5; D possibly corresponds to TRBD2 (5 bases). The germline V gene has CDR1 SNHLY and CDR2 FYNNEI. The CDR3 length is 15 residues. V shed 7 bases and J shed 10 bases, with 25 bases lying between them. CDR3 loop: CASTSGLSRAAFQYF. In DNA, the CDR3 is TGTGCCAGCACGTCGGGCCTTTCGCGGGCCGCTTTCCAGTACTTC.

This clone has more than one count but fewer than ten. The chain joins TRBV29-1 to TRBJ2-7, with 10 positions matching TRBD1. J lost 0 bases, V lost 5 bases, and 1 base had no gene match. The CDR3 is made up of 13 amino acids. Germline assignment: CDR1 SQVTM and CDR2 ANQGSEA. CDR3 amino acids: CSVRTGGSYEQYF. The CDR3 nucleotides are TGCAGCGTTAGGACAGGGGGCTCCTACGAGCAGTACTTC.